One and the same sample provided the 25 T cell receptor beta chains below, sequenced in a study of cytomegalovirus exposure and HLA in healthy donors. The PCR used 60 Vbeta and 13 Jbeta primers. Clones were read by immunoSEQ multiplex PCR, and TCRdb kept only the in-frame ones, dropping some. The sample records 150,000 to 170,000 clones, approximately 80% being singletons. The sample was PBMCs. These receptors were collected from a woman aged 40 to 50 in good health and CMV-seronegative.

In DNA, the CDR3 is TGTGCCTGGAAACCTGGGACAGGGGGCGGACAGCCCCAGCATTTT. It encodes CAWKPGTGGGQPQHF. The rearrangement links TRBV30 to TRBJ1-5; 12 bases are shared with TRBD1. The length of the CDR3 is 15 residues. Germline V lookup: CDR1 GTSNPN, CDR2 SVGIG (reference sequence). J gave up 7 bases and V 4 bases, and 8 bases lay outside the gene matches.

The CDR3 DNA is TGCGCCAGCAGCTCTGAGAGCGGGTTCACAGATACGCAGTATTTT. Residues: CASSSESGFTDTQYF. The rearrangement links TRBV5-1 to TRBJ2-3; D is possibly TRBD2 (6 bases). V lost 3 bases and J lost 2, with 13 bases in between. Germline-derived CDR1 and CDR2 are SGHRS and YFSETQ. This CDR3 has 15 residues.

CDR3: CASAGTSGISSTDTQYF. CDR3 nucleotide sequence: TGTGCCAGCGCCGGGACTAGCGGGATCTCTAGCACAGATACGCAGTATTTT. The chain carries TRBV6-4 and TRBJ2-3; TRBD2 agrees at 13 bases. The CDR3 is made up of 17 amino acids. The ends lost 8 bases at V and 0 bases at J; junction bases unmatched: 8. CDR1 and CDR2 from the germline V gene are MRHNA and SNTAGT.

This chain links TRBV5-1 with TRBJ2-2; 9 bases align to TRBD1. J lost 2 bases, V lost 2 bases, and 7 bases had no gene match. Germline V CDR1 and CDR2: SGHRS, YFSETQ. The CDR3 has 17 residues. In DNA form, the CDR3 reads TGCGCCAGCAGCTTCTGGTCGGGACAGGGTAACACCGGGGAGCTGTTTTTT. It specifies CASSFWSGQGNTGELFF.

This clone came up once. V gene TRBV6-1 combines with J gene TRBJ1-6, with 9 bases fitting TRBD1. Germline V CDR1 and CDR2: MNHNS, SASEGT. After removal of 2 bases from V and 5 bases from J, the junction contained 10 bases not matched to a gene. The CDR3 contains 18 residues. CDR3 loop: CASSELDYRTGDNSPLHF. In DNA form, the CDR3 reads TGTGCCAGCAGTGAACTGGATTATCGGACAGGGGATAATTCACCCCTCCACTTT.

The rearrangement links TRBV6-1 to TRBJ1-1; TRBD1 matches at 7 bases. Germline CDR1 is MNHNS and CDR2 is SASEGT. After removal of 0 bases from V and 1 base from J, the junction contained 11 bases not matched to a gene. The CDR3 length is 18 residues. The DNA of the CDR3 is TGTGCCAGCAGTGAAGCGGACAGGCTCGACTACCCGAACACTGAAGCTTTCTTT. Its protein product is CASSEADRLDYPNTEAFF.

The chain links TRBV6-4 to TRBJ2-3; perhaps TRBD2 as D (6 bases). The CDR3 extends over 12 amino acids. CDR1 and CDR2 from the germline V gene are MRHNA and SNTAGT. Trimming stripped 6 bases from V and 6 bases from J, with 10 bases between. The CDR3 coding sequence is TGTGCCAGCAGCGCTCTAGCGGATACGCAGTATTTT. Amino acids: CASSALADTQYF.

J is TRBJ2-7 and V is TRBV29-1; D unresolved. Germline V gene data show CDR1 as SQVTM and CDR2 as ANQGSEA. Trimming shortened V by 6 bases and J by 0 bases, and 15 bases separated the two germline ends. The CDR3 is 14 residues long. CDR3 sequence (DNA): TGCAGCGTGCGAGACATTGCGAGCTCCTACGAGCAGTACTTC. Amino acid sequence: CSVRDIASSYEQYF.

The chain recombines TRBV9 with TRBJ1-4, with a tentative D call TRBD1 (5 bases). The V gene's germline CDR1 is SGDLS and CDR2 YYNGEE. There are 15 residues in the CDR3. Trimming shortened V by 3 bases and J by 0 bases, and 9 bases separated the two germline ends. The CDR3 loop reads CASSGQGSTNEKLFF. CDR3 bases: TGTGCCAGCAGCGGTCAGGGTTCAACTAATGAAAAACTGTTTTTT.

The chain uses TRBV5-1 and TRBJ1-6; the D gene is possibly TRBD1 (5 bases). The CDR3 has 15 amino acids. Germline V gives CDR1 SGHRS, CDR2 YFSETQ. The V end was cut by 0 bases, the J end by 7 bases, with 11 bases between. CDR3 sequence reads: CASSLGTGVNSPLHF. CDR3 DNA: TGCGCCAGCAGCTTGGGTACGGGGGTCAATTCACCCCTCCACTTT. The variable domain in full, with the rest retrieved from reference TRBV5-1 and TRBJ1-6, is KAGVTQTPRYLIKTRGQQVTLSCSPISGHRSVSWYQQTPGQGLQFLFEYFSETQRNKGNFPGRFSGRQFSNSRSEMNVSTLELGDSALYLCASSLGTGVNSPLHFGNGTRLTVT.

The chain carries TRBV15 and TRBJ1-1, with D perhaps matching TRBD1 (6 bases). V lost 3 bases and J lost 6, with 14 bases in between. Germline V gene data show CDR1 as LNHNV and CDR2 as YYDKDF (reference sequence). CDR3 length: 14 amino acids. CDR3 sequence reads: CATSRFQGWAEAFF. DNA of the CDR3: TGTGCCACCAGCAGGTTTCAGGGGTGGGCTGAAGCTTTCTTT.

The chain has TRBV29-1 and TRBJ2-7; a possible D gene is TRBD1 (7 bases). Germline V lookup: CDR1 SQVTM, CDR2 ANQGSEA. The CDR3 sequence is 12 residues long. V was trimmed by 6 bases and J by 4 bases, leaving 13 bases between them. DNA for the CDR3: TGCAGCGTGTCGACAGGGAGGTACGAGCAGTACTTC. Translated: CSVSTGRYEQYF.

The chain combines TRBV27 with TRBJ2-3; 14 nucleotides line up with TRBD2. V lost 8 bases to trimming and J lost 5 bases; unmatched junction nucleotides: 6. Germline V lookup: CDR1 MNHEY, CDR2 SMNVEV (reference sequence). This CDR3 contains 15 residues. CDR3: CASRRGTSGGDTQYF. The DNA for the CDR3 is TGTGCCAGCCGCCGAGGGACTAGCGGGGGAGATACGCAGTATTTT.

CDR3: CASSQVRGTTQYF. The CDR3 DNA sequence: TGTGCCAGCAGCCAAGTAAGGGGGACTACGCAGTATTTT. The V and J genes are TRBV14 and TRBJ2-3, with a weak D call TRBD1 (6 bases). Deletions cut 1 base from V and 8 bases from J, with 10 bases between. The CDR3 consists of 13 residues. Germline V gene data show CDR1 as SGHDN and CDR2 as FVKESK.

Concerning this clone: Other DNA sequences of this sample code for an identical CDR3. CDR3 sequence (DNA): TGTGCCAGCAGTGAAGGGGACAGCTCCTACGAGCAGTACTTC. It is translated as CASSEGDSSYEQYF. This chain links TRBV6-1 with TRBJ2-7, with 7 bases matching TRBD1. V lost 1 base and J lost 0; bases outside the gene matches: 0. Germline CDR1 reads MNHNS; CDR2 reads SASEGT. The CDR3 has 14 residues.

This sequence joins TRBV7-2 and TRBJ2-2; D is uncertain. The CDR3 runs to 16 residues. The germline gives CDR1 SGHTA, CDR2 FQGNSA. V was pared by 3 bases and J by 0 bases, with 11 bases between. CDR3 in amino acids: CASSFNEAANTGELFF. CDR3 nucleotides: TGTGCCAGCAGCTTTAATGAGGCAGCGAACACCGGGGAGCTGTTTTTT.

The rearrangement uses TRBV10-1 and TRBJ1-4, with a tentative D call TRBD1 (6 bases). Trimming cost V 8 bases and J 7 bases, with 23 bases left between them. The germline V gene encodes CDR1 WNHNN and CDR2 SYGVQD (reference sequence). The CDR3 runs 16 residues. CDR3 sequence reads: CASVDPLGALREKLFF. CDR3 nucleotides: TGCGCCAGCGTCGATCCCCTGGGGGCCCTTCGTGAAAAACTGTTTTTT.

The V gene is TRBV7-9, the J gene TRBJ2-1; 11 bases line up with TRBD2. The CDR3 is 15 residues long. Trimming removed 2 bases from V and 6 bases from J; junction bases left unmatched: 3. Germline values: CDR1 SEHNR, CDR2 FQNEAQ (reference sequence). The CDR3 DNA sequence: TGTGCCAGCAGCTTATTCGGGACTAGCGGCAATGAGCAGTTCTTC. It yields the protein CASSLFGTSGNEQFF.

J is TRBJ2-1 and V is TRBV30, with D perhaps matching TRBD2 (5 bases). The CDR3 runs 13 residues. V lost 1 base and J lost 6, with 10 bases in between. The germline V gene encodes CDR1 GTSNPN and CDR2 SVGIG (reference sequence). CDR3 loop: CAWSGVSGNEQFF. CDR3 nucleotide sequence: TGTGCCTGGAGTGGGGTAAGCGGCAATGAGCAGTTCTTC.

This clone has just one count. The V and J genes are TRBV11-3 and TRBJ1-3; D gene unclear. In germline, CDR1 is SGHNT, CDR2 YENEEA. This CDR3 comprises 13 residues. V was trimmed by 3 bases and J by 3 bases, leaving 6 bases between them. This chain's CDR3 is CASSLVRGNTIYF. In DNA form, the CDR3 reads TGTGCCAGCAGCTTGGTGCGTGGAAACACCATATATTTT.

The gene calls are TRBV6-5 and TRBJ1-5, with TRBD1 matching 7 bases. This CDR3 contains 13 residues. Germline V gives CDR1 MNHEY, CDR2 SVGAGI. The CDR3 nucleotides read TGTGCATCGAGGACAGGTTCTGATCAGCCCCAGCATTTT. Translating gives CASRTGSDQPQHF.

The chain links TRBV10-3 to TRBJ2-1; tentative D call: TRBD2 (6 bases). Germline V gives CDR1 ENHRY, CDR2 SYGVKD. With 0 bases removed from V and 9 bases from J, the gap between germline ends came to 15 bases. The CDR3 has 15 residues. The CDR3 bases are TGTGCCATCAGTGAGTCGGAGGGGAGAGTGGGTGAGCAGTTCTTC. Translation: CAISESEGRVGEQFF.

The rearrangement links TRBV13 to TRBJ1-3; tentatively, D is TRBD1 (5 bases). Germline assignment: CDR1 PRHDT and CDR2 FYEKMQ (reference sequence). V lost 1 base, J lost 3 bases, and 7 bases lay in between. The CDR3 spans 14 residues. The CDR3 spells CASSLVQGGNTIYF. The CDR3 nucleotides read TGTGCCAGCAGCTTAGTCCAGGGTGGAAACACCATATATTTT.

This clone was counted a few times. The chain recombines TRBV2 with TRBJ1-5; 7 nucleotides agree with TRBD1. Germline V CDR1 and CDR2: SNHLY, FYNNEI. The CDR3 spans 13 residues. The V gene end was trimmed by 4 bases and the J gene end by 7 bases; junction bases not matched to a gene: 4. CDR3 in amino acids: CASSVQGEQPQHF. The CDR3 nucleotides are TGTGCCAGCAGTGTCCAGGGGGAGCAGCCCCAGCATTTT.

The chain carries TRBV2 and TRBJ1-6; possible D gene TRBD1, 6 bases. The V end lost 3 bases, the J end lost 10 bases, and 13 bases lay between the germline ends. The CDR3 totals 14 residues. CDR1 is SNHLY, CDR2 FYNNEI, per germline. CDR3 nucleotides: TGTGCCAGCAGTGATTGGCAGGGGTCATCACCCCTCCACTTT. Encoded protein: CASSDWQGSSPLHF.